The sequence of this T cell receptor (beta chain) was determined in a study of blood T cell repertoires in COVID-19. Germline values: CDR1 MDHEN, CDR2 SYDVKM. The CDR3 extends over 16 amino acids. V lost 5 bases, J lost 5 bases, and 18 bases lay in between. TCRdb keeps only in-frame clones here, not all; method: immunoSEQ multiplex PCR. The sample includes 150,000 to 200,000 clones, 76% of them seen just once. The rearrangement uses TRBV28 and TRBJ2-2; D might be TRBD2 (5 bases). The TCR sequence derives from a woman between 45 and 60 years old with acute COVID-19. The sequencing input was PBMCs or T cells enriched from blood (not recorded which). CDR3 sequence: CASSPFGKGYTGELFF. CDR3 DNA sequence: TGTGCCAGCAGTCCCTTCGGGAAGGGTTATACCGGGGAGCTGTTTTTT.